This T cell receptor (beta chain) is drawn from a study of blood T cell repertoires in COVID-19. TCRdb's table, derived via immunoSEQ multiplex PCR, lists solely in-frame clones and lacks some. This table has roughly 250,000 clones, over 70% appearing once. The CDR3 loop spans 15 amino acids. V gave up 7 bases and J gave up 9 bases, with 22 bases separating them. Germline-derived CDR1 and CDR2 are LNHDA and SQIVND (reference sequence). The sequenced material came from peripheral blood. This chain uses TRBV19 with TRBJ1-5, with D possibly matching TRBD1 (6 bases). This TCR was recovered from a human donor in a cohort sampled during active COVID-19. For the CDR3, the DNA is TGTGCCAGTAATATTCAGGACAGTTCTATGAGGCCCCAGCATTTT. It yields the protein CASNIQDSSMRPQHF. The full variable domain, rest sourced from reference TRBV19 and TRBJ1-5, is DGGITQSPKYLFRKEGQNVTLSCEQNLNHDAMYWYRQDPGQGLRLIYYSQIVNDFQKGDIAEGYSVSREKKESFPLTVTSAQKNPTAFYLCASNIQDSSMRPQHFGDGTRLSIL.